This T cell receptor (beta chain) appears in the sequencing data of a study of CD8 T cell repertoires and HIV-1 epitope variants. Study summary: Tested: three Gag epitope families, Nef HW9 and YT9. Autologous T cell-negative cells served as antigen-presenting cells in equal numbers. General study results and limits: Roughly nine antigen-specific TCR beta clonotypes were found; six seemed cross-reactive to variants.

This clone turned up a few times. The target antigen is unknown. At one end the junction does not follow the germline gene, possibly because of a read error. Sequencing of TCR beta CDR3 used immunoSEQ survey depth. The repertoire was sequenced with immunoSEQ multiplex PCR; TCRdb's copy has only in-frame clones and lacks some. The sample lists about 5,600 clones, 50% to 75% occurring once. Germline CDR1 reads SNHLY; CDR2 reads FYNNEI. The CDR3 extends over 12 amino acids. This chain uses TRBV2 with TRBJ1-6, with D unresolved. The sequence was obtained from a male donor with HIV. The source material was cultured CD8+ T cells derived from PBMCs. CDR3 DNA: TGTGCCAGCAGTGAAGTGGAGGGCCCTTTACAGTTT. This sequence encodes CASSEVEGPLQF.